Following are 15 T cell receptor beta chains from one sample sequenced in a study of a mutant IDH1 vaccine in newly diagnosed glioma. Clones were sequenced by immunoSEQ multiplex PCR, and TCRdb holds only the in-frame ones, with some missing. Among about 46,000 clones listed, around 85% were seen once. Time point denoted: week 47, end of study. The investigators gave 300 ug of mutant IDH1 20-mer peptide in each vaccine dose, together with topical imiquimod. Antigen specificity for these receptors is unknown. This sample comprised PBMCs, obtained from a glioma patient whose treatment included an IDH1 peptide vaccine. All receptors come from a woman in her twenties or thirties with glioma. Some clones in this sample may be carry-over from other donors' samples.

The chain combines TRBV29-1 with TRBJ2-3; D unresolved. Germline V gene data show CDR1 as SQVTM and CDR2 as ANQGSEA. Trimming left V 3 bases short and J 7 bases short, with 5 bases between. The CDR3 loop spans 10 amino acids. CDR3 amino acids: CSVEGNTQYF. Written as DNA, the CDR3 is TGCAGCGTTGAGGGAAATACGCAGTATTTT.

The count of this clone is one. The chain combines TRBV6-5 with TRBJ2-7; 10 bases are shared with TRBD1. The CDR3 length is 15 residues. Per the germline V gene, CDR1 is MNHEY and CDR2 is SVGAGI. V shed 6 bases and J 0 bases; nucleotides not matched to a gene: 5. The CDR3 loop is CASRRRTGGSYEQYF. In nucleotides, the CDR3 is TGTGCCAGCAGACGCAGGACAGGGGGCTCCTACGAGCAGTACTTC.

This clone was found a few times. The chain links TRBV10-3 to TRBJ1-1, with TRBD1 matching over 8 bases. CDR3 length equals 13 residues. Germline V CDR1 and CDR2: ENHRY, SYGVKD. J gave up 3 bases and V 5 bases, and 2 bases lay outside the gene matches. This CDR3 is CAISTGGDTEAFF. CDR3 coding DNA: TGTGCCATCAGTACAGGGGGGGACACTGAAGCTTTCTTT.

The J gene is TRBJ2-2, the V gene TRBV2; TRBD2 aligns across 7 bases. Germline V gene data show CDR1 as SNHLY and CDR2 as FYNNEI. The junction had 7 bases not matched to a gene; V was cut back by 6 bases and J by 6 bases. The CDR3 sequence is 14 residues long. The CDR3 region is CASRRRELAGELFF. The CDR3 DNA reads TGTGCCAGCAGGCGGCGGGAGTTGGCCGGGGAGCTGTTTTTT. The full variable domain, its missing parts supplied by reference TRBV2 and TRBJ2-2, is EPEVTQTPSHQVTQMGQEVILRCVPISNHLYFYWYRQILGQKVEFLVSFYNNEISEKSEIFDDQFSVERPDGSNFTLKIRSTKLEDSAMYFCASRRRELAGELFFGEGSRLTVL.

V usage is TRBV5-1 and J usage is TRBJ2-7; D gene uncertain. V gave up 0 bases and J gave up 2 bases, with 9 bases separating them. Germline values: CDR1 SGHRS, CDR2 YFSETQ. The CDR3 covers 14 residues. The CDR3 region is CASSLVGLTYEQYF. The CDR3 nucleotides read TGCGCCAGCAGCTTGGTCGGGTTAACCTACGAGCAGTACTTC. The whole variable domain, filled in from reference TRBV5-1 and TRBJ2-7, reads KAGVTQTPRYLIKTRGQQVTLSCSPISGHRSVSWYQQTPGQGLQFLFEYFSETQRNKGNFPGRFSGRQFSNSRSEMNVSTLELGDSALYLCASSLVGLTYEQYFGPGTRLTVT.

This clone has only a few counts. The V call is TRBV29-1, the J call TRBJ1-1; TRBD1 matches 7 bases. Unmatched junction bases numbered 0, after V lost 4 bases and J lost 1 base. Germline V CDR1 and CDR2: SQVTM, ANQGSEA. The length of the CDR3 is 12 residues. The CDR3, as DNA: TGCAGCGTTGGGACAGGGAACACTGAAGCTTTCTTT. Amino acids: CSVGTGNTEAFF.

V usage is TRBV6-5 and J usage is TRBJ2-7; TRBD1 matches at 9 bases. The V gene's germline CDR1 is MNHEY and CDR2 SVGAGI. J gave up 6 bases and V 6 bases, and 6 bases lay outside the gene matches. The CDR3 has 13 residues. CDR3 region: CASSRRQGGEQYF. CDR3 nucleotide sequence: TGTGCCAGCAGCCGTAGACAGGGGGGCGAGCAGTACTTC.

The chain combines TRBV2 with TRBJ1-2; TRBD1 agrees at 9 bases. CDR3 size: 17 residues. CDR1 and CDR2 from the germline V gene are SNHLY and FYNNEI. Trimming cost V 3 bases and J 4 bases; bases outside gene matches: 12. The CDR3 bases are TGTGCCAGCAGTGAGCATCTTCCGGGACAGGGAGTCTATGGCTACACCTTC. Its translation is CASSEHLPGQGVYGYTF.

The chain links TRBV27 to TRBJ2-6; the D is unclear. Trimming pared 4 bases from V and 0 bases from J, leaving 7 bases between. Germline values: CDR1 MNHEY, CDR2 SMNVEV (reference sequence). The CDR3 spans 15 residues. The CDR3 region is CASSSHSSGANVLTF. The DNA for the CDR3 is TGTGCCAGCAGTTCGCACAGCTCTGGGGCCAACGTCCTGACTTTC. Looking up the rest from reference TRBV27 and TRBJ2-6 gives the full variable domain: EAQVTQNPRYLITVTGKKLTVTCSQNMNHEYMSWYRQDPGLGLRQIYYSMNVEVTDKGDVPEGYKVSRKEKRNFPLILESPSPNQTSLYFCASSSHSSGANVLTFGAGSRLTVL.

The rearrangement uses TRBV9 and TRBJ2-5, with 8 bases aligning to TRBD1. In germline, CDR1 is SGDLS, CDR2 YYNGEE. The CDR3 is made up of 15 amino acids. The J segment lost 4 bases and the V segment lost 4 bases, leaving 9 bases of the junction unmatched. The CDR3, as DNA: TGTGCCAGCAGCCCTGGGACAGGAGGCGGAGAGACCCAGTACTTC. Encoded protein: CASSPGTGGGETQYF.

This sequence joins TRBV5-1 and TRBJ1-3, with 7 bases identical to TRBD1. The germline CDR1 and CDR2 sequences are SGHRS and YFSETQ. The CDR3 runs to 17 residues. Germline trimming cut 0 bases from V and 0 bases from J; bases unmatched to any gene: 6. CDR3 DNA: TGCGCCAGCAGCTTGGGGGACAGTACCTTCTCTGGAAACACCATATATTTT. Translated, it gives CASSLGDSTFSGNTIYF.

This rearrangement joins TRBV7-8 to TRBJ2-2; possibly TRBD1 or TRBD2 for D (5 bases each). Germline CDR1 SGHVS, CDR2 FQNEAQ. This CDR3 region has 18 residues. V was pared by 2 bases and J by 5 bases, with 21 bases between. CDR3 amino acids: CASSLSWVQGRGTGELFF. Here the CDR3 DNA reads TGTGCCAGCAGCTTAAGCTGGGTCCAGGGACGCGGGACCGGGGAGCTGTTTTTT.

The chain uses TRBV20-1 and TRBJ2-7, with D maybe TRBD1 (6 bases). With 5 bases removed from V and 4 bases from J, the gap between germline ends came to 9 bases. This CDR3 has 11 residues. Germline V lookup: CDR1 DFQATT, CDR2 SNEGSKA (reference sequence). CDR3 coding DNA: TGCAGTGCTGGGGGCCTTTACGAGCAGTACTTC. Translating it yields CSAGGLYEQYF.

Worth noting for this clone: Other DNA sequences from this sample encode an identical CDR3 as well. The rearrangement uses TRBV7-9 and TRBJ1-1; D call uncertain. V dropped 1 base and J dropped 8 bases, with 11 bases sitting between them. Germline V lookup: CDR1 SEHNR, CDR2 FQNEAQ (reference sequence). The CDR3 has 13 amino acids. CDR3: CASSLVAGSEAFF. The CDR3 DNA reads as TGTGCCAGCAGCTTAGTCGCGGGGTCCGAAGCTTTCTTT.

The chain uses TRBV30 and TRBJ2-7; the match to TRBD1 covers 11 bases. The CDR3 is made up of 15 amino acids. Germline lookup yields CDR1 GTSNPN and CDR2 SVGIG (reference sequence). The J segment lost 4 bases and the V segment lost 0 bases, leaving 5 bases of the junction unmatched. DNA of the CDR3: TGTGCCTGGAGTGTACGGACAGGGGGCGCGTACGAGCAGTACTTC. As protein: CAWSVRTGGAYEQYF.